This T cell receptor (beta chain) came from a study of cytomegalovirus exposure and HLA in healthy donors. The germline gives CDR1 MNHEY, CDR2 SMNVEV (reference sequence). The CDR3 runs 14 residues. Whole-study findings and limits: Later analysis reportedly placed an Asian-associated ancestry cluster below the roughly 680-donor mean in N-insertions.

On this clone itself: As yet, its antigen is unknown. The junction departs from the called germline gene at one end, perhaps through a read error.

In the PCR, 60 Vbeta and 13 Jbeta primers were used. Data came from immunoSEQ multiplex PCR; TCRdb stores just in-frame clones and leaves some out. The sample consists of about 140,000 clones, roughly 80% of them appearing once. The sample taken for sequencing was PBMCs. This sequence originates from a female donor in good health and CMV-seronegative. The chain joins TRBV27 to TRBJ2-7, with 8 positions matching TRBD2. The CDR3 here is CAGSPLAGIYEQYF. CDR3 coding DNA: TGTGCCGGCAGTCCCCTAGCGGGTATCTACGAGCAGTACTTC.